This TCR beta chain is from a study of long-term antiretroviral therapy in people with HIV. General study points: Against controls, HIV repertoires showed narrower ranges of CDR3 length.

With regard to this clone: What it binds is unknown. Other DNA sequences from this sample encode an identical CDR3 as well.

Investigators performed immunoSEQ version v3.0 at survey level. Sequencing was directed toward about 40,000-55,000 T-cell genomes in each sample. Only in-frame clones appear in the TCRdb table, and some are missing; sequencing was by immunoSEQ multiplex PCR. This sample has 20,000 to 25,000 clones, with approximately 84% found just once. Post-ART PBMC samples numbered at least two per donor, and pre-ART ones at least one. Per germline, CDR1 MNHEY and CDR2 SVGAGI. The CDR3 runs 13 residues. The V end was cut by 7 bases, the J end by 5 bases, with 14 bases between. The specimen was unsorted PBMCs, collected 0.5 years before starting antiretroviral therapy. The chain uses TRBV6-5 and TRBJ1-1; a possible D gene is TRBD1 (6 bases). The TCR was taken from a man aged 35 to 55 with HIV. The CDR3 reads CASNKQGSTEAFF. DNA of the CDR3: TGTGCCAGCAACAAACAGGGTTCAACTGAAGCTTTCTTT.